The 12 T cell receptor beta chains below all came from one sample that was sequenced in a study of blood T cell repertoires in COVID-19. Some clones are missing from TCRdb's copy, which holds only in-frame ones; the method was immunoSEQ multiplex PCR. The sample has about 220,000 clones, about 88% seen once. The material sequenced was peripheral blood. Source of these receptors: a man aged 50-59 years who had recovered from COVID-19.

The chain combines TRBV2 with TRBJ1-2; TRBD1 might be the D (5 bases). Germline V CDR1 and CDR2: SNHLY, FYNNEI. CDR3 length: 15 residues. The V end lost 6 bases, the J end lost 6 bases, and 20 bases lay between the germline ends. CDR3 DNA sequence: TGTGCCAGCAGACCCAACTCCGGAGGGGTCGATGGCTACACCTTC. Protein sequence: CASRPNSGGVDGYTF. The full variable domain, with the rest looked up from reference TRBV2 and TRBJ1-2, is EPEVTQTPSHQVTQMGQEVILRCVPISNHLYFYWYRQILGQKVEFLVSFYNNEISEKSEIFDDQFSVERPDGSNFTLKIRSTKLEDSAMYFCASRPNSGGVDGYTFGSGTRLTVV.

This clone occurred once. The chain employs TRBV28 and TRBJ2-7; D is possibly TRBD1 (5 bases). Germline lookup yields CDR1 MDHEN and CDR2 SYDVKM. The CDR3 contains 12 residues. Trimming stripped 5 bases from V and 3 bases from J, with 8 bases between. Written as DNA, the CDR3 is TGTGCCAGCAGTCTTGGACACTACGAGCAGTACTTC. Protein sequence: CASSLGHYEQYF.

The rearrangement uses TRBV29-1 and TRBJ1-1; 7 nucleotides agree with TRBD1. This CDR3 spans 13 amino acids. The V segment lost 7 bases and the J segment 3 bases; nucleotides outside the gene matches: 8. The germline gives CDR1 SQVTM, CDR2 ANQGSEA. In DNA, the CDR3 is TGCAGCGCCGGAGGGGGCCCGTACACTGAAGCTTTCTTT. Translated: CSAGGGPYTEAFF.

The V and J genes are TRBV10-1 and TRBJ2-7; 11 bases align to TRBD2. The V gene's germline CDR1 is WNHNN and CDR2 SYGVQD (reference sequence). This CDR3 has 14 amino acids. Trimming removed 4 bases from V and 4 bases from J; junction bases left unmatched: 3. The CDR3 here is CASSVGLAGYEQYF. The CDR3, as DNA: TGCGCCAGCAGTGTCGGACTAGCGGGTTACGAGCAGTACTTC.

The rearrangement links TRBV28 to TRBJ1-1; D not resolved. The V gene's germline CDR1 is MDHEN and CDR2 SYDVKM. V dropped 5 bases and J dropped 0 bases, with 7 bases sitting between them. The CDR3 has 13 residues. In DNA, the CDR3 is TGTGCCAGCAGTAACCACATGAACACTGAAGCTTTCTTT. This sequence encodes CASSNHMNTEAFF.

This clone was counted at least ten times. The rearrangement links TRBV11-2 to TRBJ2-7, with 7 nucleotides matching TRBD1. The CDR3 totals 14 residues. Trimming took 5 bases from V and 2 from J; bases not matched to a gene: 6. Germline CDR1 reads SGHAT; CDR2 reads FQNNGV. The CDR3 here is CASSLRQGTYEQYF. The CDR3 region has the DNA TGTGCCAGCAGCCTTAGACAGGGAACCTACGAGCAGTACTTC. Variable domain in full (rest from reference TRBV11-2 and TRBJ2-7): EAGVAQSPRYKIIEKRQSVAFWCNPISGHATLYWYQQILGQGPKLLIQFQNNGVVDDSQLPKDRFSAERLKGVDSTLKIQPAKLEDSAVYLCASSLRQGTYEQYFGPGTRLTVT.

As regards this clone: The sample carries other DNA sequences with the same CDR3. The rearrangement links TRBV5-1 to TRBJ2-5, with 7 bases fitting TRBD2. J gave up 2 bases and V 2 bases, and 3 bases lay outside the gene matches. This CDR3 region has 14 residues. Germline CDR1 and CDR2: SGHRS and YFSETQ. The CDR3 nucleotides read TGCGCCAGCAGCTTAACAGCGGGACAAGAGACCCAGTACTTC. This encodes CASSLTAGQETQYF.

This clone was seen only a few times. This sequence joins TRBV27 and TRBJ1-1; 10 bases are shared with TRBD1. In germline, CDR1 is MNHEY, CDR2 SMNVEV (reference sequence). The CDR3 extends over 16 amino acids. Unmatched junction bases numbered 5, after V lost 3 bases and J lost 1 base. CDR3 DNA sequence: TGTGCCAGCAGTTTCCGACAGGGGGCACGGAACACTGAAGCTTTCTTT. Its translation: CASSFRQGARNTEAFF.

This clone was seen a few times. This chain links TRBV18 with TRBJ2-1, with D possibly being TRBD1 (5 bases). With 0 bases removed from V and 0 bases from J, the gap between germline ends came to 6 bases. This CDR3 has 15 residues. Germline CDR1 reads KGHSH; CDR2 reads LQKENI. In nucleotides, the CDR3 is TGTGCCAGCTCACCACCGACAGCCTCCTACAATGAGCAGTTCTTC. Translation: CASSPPTASYNEQFF.

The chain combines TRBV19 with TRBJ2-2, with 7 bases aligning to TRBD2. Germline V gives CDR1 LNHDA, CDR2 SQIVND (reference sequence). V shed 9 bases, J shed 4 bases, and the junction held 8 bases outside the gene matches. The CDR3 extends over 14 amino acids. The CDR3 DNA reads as TGTGCCAGCCAGTGGGGCGGGAGCACCGGGGAGCTGTTTTTT. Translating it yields CASQWGGSTGELFF.

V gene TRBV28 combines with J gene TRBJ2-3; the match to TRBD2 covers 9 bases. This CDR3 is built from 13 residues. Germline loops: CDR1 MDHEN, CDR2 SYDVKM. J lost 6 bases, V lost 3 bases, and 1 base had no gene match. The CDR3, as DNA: TGTGCCAGCAGTTTGGCGGGGGGGGATACGCAGTATTTT. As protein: CASSLAGGDTQYF.

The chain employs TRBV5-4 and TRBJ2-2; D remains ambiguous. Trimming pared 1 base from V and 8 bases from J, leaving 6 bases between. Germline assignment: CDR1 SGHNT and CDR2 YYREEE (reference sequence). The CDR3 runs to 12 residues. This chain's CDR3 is CASSLFPGELFF. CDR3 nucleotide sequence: TGTGCCAGCAGCTTGTTTCCGGGGGAGCTGTTTTTT.